The 22 T cell receptor beta chains reported below all come from one sample, sequenced in a study of blood T cell repertoires in COVID-19. Produced via immunoSEQ multiplex PCR; TCRdb's table is partial and in-frame only. Among 250,000 or so clones listed, roughly 80% were seen once. Sample: peripheral blood. The receptors shown here come from a woman aged 18-29 years with acute or convalescent COVID-19.

The chain joins TRBV7-8 to TRBJ2-5, with a possible D match to TRBD2 (6 bases). There are 17 residues in the CDR3. Trimming removed 5 bases from V and 0 bases from J, with 19 bases in between. Germline CDR1 and CDR2: SGHVS and FQNEAQ. The CDR3 DNA reads as TGTGCCAGCAGCGCCAGCCGGGACTGGAAAAACCAAGAGACCCAGTACTTC. Amino acid sequence: CASSASRDWKNQETQYF.

The chain carries TRBV9 and TRBJ1-6, with D perhaps TRBD1 (5 bases). Germline assignment: CDR1 SGDLS and CDR2 YYNGEE. Deletions cut 0 bases from V and 10 bases from J, with 11 bases between. The CDR3 runs 14 residues. CDR3 protein: CASSVDVGGSPLHF. CDR3 coding DNA: TGTGCCAGCAGCGTAGACGTCGGGGGGTCACCCCTCCACTTT. The complete variable domain, with remaining parts taken from reference TRBV9 and TRBJ1-6, reads DSGVTQTPKHLITATGQRVTLRCSPRSGDLSVYWYQQSLDQGLQFLIQYYNGEERAKGNILERFSAQQFPDLHSELNLSSLELGDSALYFCASSVDVGGSPLHFGNGTRLTVT.

The rearrangement joins TRBV18 to TRBJ2-5; weak D call: TRBD1 (6 bases). The CDR3 spans 13 residues. V lost 1 base, J lost 4 bases, and 7 bases lay in between. Germline CDR1 is KGHSH and CDR2 is LQKENI. In DNA, the CDR3 is TGTGCCAGCTCACCACGGGGGCTAGAGACCCAGTACTTC. Its translation: CASSPRGLETQYF.

The chain links TRBV6-6 to TRBJ1-5, with no clear D. The CDR3 is made up of 16 amino acids. Germline lookup yields CDR1 MNHNY and CDR2 SVGAGI (reference sequence). With 5 bases removed from V and 2 bases from J, the gap between germline ends came to 16 bases. The CDR3 DNA is TGTGCCAGCAGTACCAGAAGCCAAGGAGGCAATCAGCCCCAGCATTTT. Translated, it gives CASSTRSQGGNQPQHF.

Written as DNA, the CDR3 is TGTGCCAGCAGCAATACAGGGGGCAGCTGGAATACGCAGTATTTT. Its translation is CASSNTGGSWNTQYF. The rearrangement uses TRBV7-9 and TRBJ2-3; 9 bases match TRBD1. The CDR3 runs to 15 residues. Germline CDR1 SEHNR, CDR2 FQNEAQ (reference sequence). The junction had 10 bases not matched to a gene; V was cut back by 5 bases and J by 7 bases.

The rearrangement joins TRBV18 to TRBJ1-6; D not certain. The CDR3 is 12 residues long. The V end lost 3 bases, the J end lost 7 bases, and 4 bases lay between the germline ends. Germline lookup yields CDR1 KGHSH and CDR2 LQKENI. The CDR3 loop reads CASSPENSPLHF. CDR3 DNA sequence: TGTGCCAGCTCACCGGAGAATTCACCCCTCCACTTT. The full variable domain, rest sourced from reference TRBV18 and TRBJ1-6, is NAGVMQNPRHLVRRRGQEARLRCSPMKGHSHVYWYRQLPEEGLKFMVYLQKENIIDESGMPKERFSAEFPKEGPSILRIQQVVRGDSAAYFCASSPENSPLHFGNGTRLTVT.

The chain has TRBV4-3 and TRBJ2-4, with D maybe TRBD1 (6 bases). V lost 4 bases to trimming and J lost 0 bases, with 16 bases between them. Germline CDR1 reads LGHNA; CDR2 reads YSLEER. The CDR3 covers 17 residues. CDR3 DNA: TGCGCCAGCAGCCCAACTCAGGGGAGACTAGCCAAAAACATTCAGTACTTC. As protein: CASSPTQGRLAKNIQYF.

Note on this clone: A much larger clone lies one base from this, so it may be a read error. Other DNA sequences in the same sample also yield this CDR3. The chain employs TRBV9 and TRBJ1-1, with 9 positions matching TRBD1. Germline loops: CDR1 SGDLS, CDR2 YYNGEE. V shed 4 bases, J shed 1 base, and the junction held 5 bases outside the gene matches. This CDR3 is 15 amino acids long. CDR3 bases: TGTGCCAGCAGCCCCCGACAGGGGGAGAACACTGAAGCTTTCTTT. Residues: CASSPRQGENTEAFF. The variable domain in full, completed from reference TRBV9 and TRBJ1-1, reads DSGVTQTPKHLITATGQRVTLRCSPRSGDLSVYWYQQSLDQGLQFLIQYYNGEERAKGNILERFSAQQFPDLHSELNLSSLELGDSALYFCASSPRQGENTEAFFGQGTRLTVV.

V is TRBV7-9 and J is TRBJ1-2; TRBD1 is a possible D gene (5 bases). V was clipped by 1 base and J by 0 bases, with 6 bases between them. The CDR3 totals 14 residues. Germline V gene lookup returns CDR1 SEHNR and CDR2 FQNEAQ (reference sequence). CDR3 bases: TGTGCCAGCAGCTTAGGACAGCCTAACTATGGCTACACCTTC. This encodes CASSLGQPNYGYTF.

A remark on this clone: In the same sample, other DNA sequences code for this CDR3. The chain recombines TRBV19 with TRBJ2-7; possibly TRBD1 for D (6 bases). V lost 2 bases and J lost 0, with 8 bases in between. Germline V gene data show CDR1 as LNHDA and CDR2 as SQIVND (reference sequence). The CDR3 is 14 residues long. CDR3 DNA sequence: TGTGCCAGTAGTATAACAGGGAGCTCCTACGAGCAGTACTTC. This gives the protein CASSITGSSYEQYF.

The chain combines TRBV4-1 with TRBJ2-1; TRBD2 matches at 9 bases. The germline CDR1 and CDR2 sequences are MGHRA and YSYEKL. Trimming removed 3 bases from V and 5 bases from J; junction bases left unmatched: 11. There are 17 residues in the CDR3. CDR3 DNA sequence: TGCGCCAGCAGCCATGATATACTAGCGGGCGTCAACAATGAGCAGTTCTTC. Translating it yields CASSHDILAGVNNEQFF.

The gene calls are TRBV12-3 or TRBV12-4 and TRBJ2-1; no firm D call. CDR3 size: 12 residues. The ends were cut back, 4 bases at V and 5 bases at J, with 6 bases in the middle. DNA for the CDR3: TGTGCCAGCAGTTCTTGGCACAATGAGCAGTTCTTC. It is translated as CASSSWHNEQFF.

V usage is TRBV7-8 and J usage is TRBJ2-1; 7 bases fit TRBD2. Germline V lookup: CDR1 SGHVS, CDR2 FQNEAQ. The CDR3 contains 14 residues. V lost 8 bases, J lost 2 bases, and 6 bases stayed unmatched. CDR3: CASFAGRPYNEQFF. CDR3 bases: TGTGCCAGCTTCGCCGGGAGGCCCTACAATGAGCAGTTCTTC.

This clone has a single count. The rearrangement uses TRBV11-3 and TRBJ2-2, with unresolved D. V was clipped by 2 bases and J by 1 base, with 5 bases between them. CDR3 length equals 14 residues. Germline lookup yields CDR1 SGHNT and CDR2 YENEEA. The CDR3, as DNA: TGTGCCAGCAGCTTACGCGGGAACACCGGGGAGCTGTTTTTT. Translation gives CASSLRGNTGELFF.

This clone was recorded once. V is TRBV7-8 and J is TRBJ2-7; tentatively, D is TRBD2 (5 bases). Trimming shortened V by 1 base and J by 2 bases, and 12 bases separated the two germline ends. The CDR3 covers 15 residues. The germline V gene encodes CDR1 SGHVS and CDR2 FQNEAQ. This CDR3 reads CASSLEPGWPYEQYF. CDR3 nucleotides: TGTGCCAGCAGCTTAGAACCGGGGTGGCCCTACGAGCAGTACTTC.

This clone was observed many times. V and J are TRBV11-2 and TRBJ1-1; D remains unclear. V dropped 0 bases and J dropped 1 base, with 6 bases sitting between them. The germline V gene encodes CDR1 SGHAT and CDR2 FQNNGV. The CDR3 sequence is 14 residues long. The CDR3 sequence: CASSLDRQNTEAFF. The CDR3, as DNA: TGTGCCAGCAGCTTAGACAGGCAGAACACTGAAGCTTTCTTT.

The V gene is TRBV28, the J gene TRBJ2-1; possibly TRBD2 for D (5 bases). CDR3 length equals 13 residues. Trimming shortened V by 5 bases and J by 2 bases, and 7 bases separated the two germline ends. Germline CDR1 is MDHEN and CDR2 is SYDVKM. The CDR3 spells CASSPGTYNEQFF. The CDR3 DNA is TGTGCCAGCAGTCCCGGGACCTACAATGAGCAGTTCTTC. Using reference TRBV28 and TRBJ2-1 for the parts outside the CDR3, the full variable domain is DVKVTQSSRYLVKRTGEKVFLECVQDMDHENMFWYRQDPGLGLRLIYFSYDVKMKEKGDIPEGYSVSREKKERFSLILESASTNQTSMYLCASSPGTYNEQFFGPGTRLTVL.

The chain carries TRBV4-1 and TRBJ2-7; no reliable D call. Germline V gene lookup returns CDR1 MGHRA and CDR2 YSYEKL. This CDR3 spans 16 amino acids. With 0 bases removed from V and 0 bases from J, the gap between germline ends came to 12 bases. CDR3 in DNA: TGCGCCAGCAGCCAAGAGTGGCCTCACAGCTCCTACGAGCAGTACTTC. Residues: CASSQEWPHSSYEQYF.

The chain uses TRBV13 and TRBJ2-7; D might be TRBD2 (5 bases). This CDR3 comprises 13 residues. Trimming took 3 bases from V and 2 from J, leaving 8 bases between them. CDR1 is PRHDT, CDR2 FYEKMQ, per germline (reference sequence). CDR3 in amino acids: CASSFPGAYEQYF. CDR3 sequence (DNA): TGTGCCAGCAGCTTTCCCGGGGCCTACGAGCAGTACTTC.

The V gene is TRBV3-1 (or the pseudogene TRBV3-2), the J gene TRBJ1-5; a weak D match, TRBD1 (5 bases). V lost 1 base and J 5 bases, leaving 12 bases between the germline ends. Per germline, CDR1 LGHDT and CDR2 YNNKEL (reference sequence). The CDR3 has 15 residues. CDR3 DNA: TGTGCCAGCAGCCAAGGAGTAGGGGACTATCAGCCCCAGCATTTT. It encodes CASSQGVGDYQPQHF.

The chain employs TRBV5-1 and TRBJ2-7; 13 bases agree with TRBD2. The CDR3 covers 16 residues. CDR1 and CDR2 (germline): SGHRS, YFSETQ. With V trimmed by 2 bases and J by 6 bases, 8 bases remained unmatched. The CDR3: CASSLARLAGGPEQYF. DNA for the CDR3: TGCGCCAGCAGCTTAGCCAGACTAGCGGGAGGCCCCGAGCAGTACTTC.

The chain employs TRBV7-9 and TRBJ1-2; 10 positions agree with TRBD1. With 4 bases clipped from V and 5 bases from J, the junction kept 10 bases outside the gene matches. The CDR3 covers 16 residues. The germline CDR1 and CDR2 sequences are SEHNR and FQNEAQ (reference sequence). The CDR3 region has the DNA TGTGCCAGCAGCTCCCGGGACAGGGGATTTTGGTATGGCTACACCTTC. It translates to CASSSRDRGFWYGYTF.